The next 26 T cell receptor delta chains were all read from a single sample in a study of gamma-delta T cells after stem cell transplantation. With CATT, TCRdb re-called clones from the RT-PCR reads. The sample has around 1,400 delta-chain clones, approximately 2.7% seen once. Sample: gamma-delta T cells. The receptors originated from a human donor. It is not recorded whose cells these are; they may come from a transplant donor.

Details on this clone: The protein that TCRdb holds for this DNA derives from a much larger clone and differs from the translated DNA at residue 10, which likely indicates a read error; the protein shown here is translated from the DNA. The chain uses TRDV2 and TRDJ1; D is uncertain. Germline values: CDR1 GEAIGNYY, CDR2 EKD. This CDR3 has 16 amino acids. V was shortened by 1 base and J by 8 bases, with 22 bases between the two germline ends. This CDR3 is CACDTISNGCWKKLIF. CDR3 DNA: TGTGCCTGTGACACGATTTCTAACGGCTGCTGGAAGAAACTCATCTTT.

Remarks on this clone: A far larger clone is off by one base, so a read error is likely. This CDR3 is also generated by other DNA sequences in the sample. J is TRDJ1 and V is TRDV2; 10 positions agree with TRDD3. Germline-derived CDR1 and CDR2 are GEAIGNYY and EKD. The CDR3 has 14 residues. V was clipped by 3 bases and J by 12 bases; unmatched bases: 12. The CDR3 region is CACDPMGDTRKIIF. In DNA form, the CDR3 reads TGTGCCTGTGACCCTATGGGGGATACACGGAAAATCATCTTT.

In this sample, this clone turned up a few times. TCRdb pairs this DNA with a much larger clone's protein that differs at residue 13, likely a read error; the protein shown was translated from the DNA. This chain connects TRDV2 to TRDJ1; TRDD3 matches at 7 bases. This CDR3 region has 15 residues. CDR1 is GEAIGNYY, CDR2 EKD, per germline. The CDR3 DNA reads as TGTGCCTGTGATGTACTGGGGCCTTACACCGATAAACCCATCTTT. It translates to CACDVLGPYTDKPIF.

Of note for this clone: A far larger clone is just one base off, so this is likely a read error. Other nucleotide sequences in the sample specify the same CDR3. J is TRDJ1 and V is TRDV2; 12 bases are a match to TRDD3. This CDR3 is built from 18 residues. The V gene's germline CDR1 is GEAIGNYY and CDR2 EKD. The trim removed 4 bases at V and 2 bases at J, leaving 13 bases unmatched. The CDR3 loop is CACDVLGDTQRGTDKLIF. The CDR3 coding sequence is TGTGCCTGTGATGTACTGGGGGATACCCAGAGGGGGACCGATAAACTCATCTTT.

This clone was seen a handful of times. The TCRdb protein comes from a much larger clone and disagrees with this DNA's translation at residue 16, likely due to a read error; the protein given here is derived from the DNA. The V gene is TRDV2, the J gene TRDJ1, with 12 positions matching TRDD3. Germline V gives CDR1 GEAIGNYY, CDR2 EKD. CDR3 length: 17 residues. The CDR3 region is CACDSLWGIRPTDKLTF. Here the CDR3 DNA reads TGTGCCTGTGACAGTCTCTGGGGGATACGGCCGACCGATAAACTCACCTTT.

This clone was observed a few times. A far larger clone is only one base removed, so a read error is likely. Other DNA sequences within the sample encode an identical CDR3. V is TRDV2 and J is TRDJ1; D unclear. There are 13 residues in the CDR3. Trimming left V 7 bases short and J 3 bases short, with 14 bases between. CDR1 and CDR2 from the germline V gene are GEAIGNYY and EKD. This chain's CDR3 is CACDAILADKLIF. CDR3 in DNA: TGTGCCTGCGATGCCATTCTCGCCGATAAACTCATCTTT.

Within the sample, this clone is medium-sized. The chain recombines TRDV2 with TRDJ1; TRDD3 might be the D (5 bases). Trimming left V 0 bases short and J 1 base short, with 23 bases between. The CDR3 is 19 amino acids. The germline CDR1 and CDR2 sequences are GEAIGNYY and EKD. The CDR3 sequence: CACDTIGEGRDRGTDKLIF. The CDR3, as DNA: TGTGCCTGTGACACCATCGGGGAGGGCAGGGATCGGGGCACCGATAAACTCATCTTT.

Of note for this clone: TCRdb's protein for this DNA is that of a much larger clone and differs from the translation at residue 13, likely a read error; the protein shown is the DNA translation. CDR3 bases: TGTGCCTGTGACACCGTTTTCGGGGGCGGACGGGGGGACCGGGATAAACTCATCTTT. It yields the protein CACDTVFGGGRGDRDKLIF. The chain is built from TRDV2 and TRDJ1; D might be TRDD3 (6 bases). CDR3 length: 19 amino acids. From germline, CDR1 is GEAIGNYY and CDR2 EKD. V was trimmed by 0 bases and J by 5 bases, leaving 27 bases between them.

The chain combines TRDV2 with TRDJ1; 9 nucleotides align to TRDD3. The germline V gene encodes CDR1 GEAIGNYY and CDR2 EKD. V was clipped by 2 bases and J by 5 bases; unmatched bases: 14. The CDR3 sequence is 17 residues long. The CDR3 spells CACDSLWGMRPTDKLIF. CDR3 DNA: TGTGCCTGTGACAGTCTCTGGGGGATGCGGCCGACTGATAAACTCATCTTT.

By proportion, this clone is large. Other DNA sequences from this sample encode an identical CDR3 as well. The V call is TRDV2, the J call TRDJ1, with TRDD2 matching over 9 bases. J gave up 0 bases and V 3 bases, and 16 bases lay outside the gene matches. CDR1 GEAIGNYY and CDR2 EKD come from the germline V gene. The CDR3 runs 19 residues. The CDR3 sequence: CACDDLPTVLGPNTDKLIF. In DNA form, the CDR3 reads TGTGCCTGTGACGACCTTCCTACCGTCTTGGGCCCTAACACCGATAAACTCATCTTT.

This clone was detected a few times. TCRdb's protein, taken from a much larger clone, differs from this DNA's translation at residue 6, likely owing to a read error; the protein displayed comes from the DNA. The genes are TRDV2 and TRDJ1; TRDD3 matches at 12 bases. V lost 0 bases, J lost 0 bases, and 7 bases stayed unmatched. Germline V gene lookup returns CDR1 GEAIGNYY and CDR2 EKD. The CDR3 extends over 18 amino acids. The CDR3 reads CACDTSTGGYLDTDKLIF. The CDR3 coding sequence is TGTGCCTGTGACACCTCAACTGGGGGATACTTAGACACCGATAAACTCATCTTT.

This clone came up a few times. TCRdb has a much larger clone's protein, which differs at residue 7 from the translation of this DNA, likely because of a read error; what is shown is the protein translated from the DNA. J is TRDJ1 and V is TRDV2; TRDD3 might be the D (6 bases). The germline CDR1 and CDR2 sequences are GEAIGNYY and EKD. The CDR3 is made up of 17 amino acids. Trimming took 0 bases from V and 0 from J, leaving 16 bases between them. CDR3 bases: TGTGCCTGTGACACCCTTGGGGGGGACTCCCACACCGATAAACTCATCTTT. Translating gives CACDTLGGDSHTDKLIF.

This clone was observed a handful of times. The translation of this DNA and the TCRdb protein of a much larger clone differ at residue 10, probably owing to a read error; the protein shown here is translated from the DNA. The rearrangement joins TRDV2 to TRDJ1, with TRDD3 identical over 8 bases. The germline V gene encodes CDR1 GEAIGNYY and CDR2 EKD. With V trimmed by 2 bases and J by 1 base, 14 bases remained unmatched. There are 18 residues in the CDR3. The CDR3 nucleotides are TGTGCCTGTGACAACCTAAACCTGGGGGAAAGTTCCACCGATAAACTCATCTTT. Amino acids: CACDNLNLGESSTDKLIF.

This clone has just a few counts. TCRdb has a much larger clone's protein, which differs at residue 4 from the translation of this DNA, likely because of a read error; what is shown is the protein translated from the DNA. Here the CDR3 reads CALEDPLFLRWGTTAQLFF. CDR3 nucleotide sequence: TGTGCTCTTGAGGACCCATTGTTCCTACGCTGGGGGACCACGGCACAACTCTTCTTT. This rearrangement joins TRDV1 to TRDJ2; possible D gene TRDD3, 8 bases. The ends were cut back, 7 bases at V and 8 bases at J, with 32 bases in the middle. CDR1 is TSWWSYY and CDR2 is QGS in the germline V gene. The CDR3 has 19 amino acids.

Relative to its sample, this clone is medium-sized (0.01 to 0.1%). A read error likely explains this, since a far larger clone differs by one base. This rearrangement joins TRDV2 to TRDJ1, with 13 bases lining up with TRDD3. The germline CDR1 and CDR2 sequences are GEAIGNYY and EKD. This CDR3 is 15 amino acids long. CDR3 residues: CACVELGDTTDKPIF. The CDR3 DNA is TGTGCCTGTGTCGAACTGGGGGATACGACCGATAAACCCATCTTT.

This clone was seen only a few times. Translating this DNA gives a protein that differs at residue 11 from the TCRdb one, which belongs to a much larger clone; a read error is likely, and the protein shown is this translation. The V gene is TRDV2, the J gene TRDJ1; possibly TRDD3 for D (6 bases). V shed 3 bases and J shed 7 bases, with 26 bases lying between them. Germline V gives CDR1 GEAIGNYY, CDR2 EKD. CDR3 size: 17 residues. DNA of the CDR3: TGTGCCTGTGACTGGTTAGGGGGGGAGCCGAGAGCCCCTAAACTCATCTTT. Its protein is CACDWLGGEPRAPKLIF.

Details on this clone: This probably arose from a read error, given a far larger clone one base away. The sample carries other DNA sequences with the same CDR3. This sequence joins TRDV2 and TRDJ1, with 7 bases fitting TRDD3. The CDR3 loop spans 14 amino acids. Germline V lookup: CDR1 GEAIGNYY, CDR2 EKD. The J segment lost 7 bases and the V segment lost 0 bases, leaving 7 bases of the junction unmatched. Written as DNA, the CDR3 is TGTGCCTGTGACACCGTGGGGGAGAACTTTAAACTCATCTTT. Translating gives CACDTVGENFKLIF.

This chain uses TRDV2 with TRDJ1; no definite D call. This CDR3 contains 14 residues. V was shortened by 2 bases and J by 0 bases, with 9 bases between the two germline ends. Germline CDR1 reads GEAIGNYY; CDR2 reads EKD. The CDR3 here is CACDSLSYTDKLIF. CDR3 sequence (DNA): TGTGCCTGTGACAGTCTGTCGTACACCGATAAACTCATCTTT.

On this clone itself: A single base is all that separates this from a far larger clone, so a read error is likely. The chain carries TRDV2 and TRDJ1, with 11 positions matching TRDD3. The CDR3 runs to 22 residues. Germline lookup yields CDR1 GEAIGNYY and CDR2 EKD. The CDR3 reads CAYDTLPAPIGAGGYPADKLIF. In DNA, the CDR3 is TGTGCCTATGACACCCTTCCTGCTCCCATAGGGGCTGGGGGATACCCGGCCGATAAACTCATCTTT.

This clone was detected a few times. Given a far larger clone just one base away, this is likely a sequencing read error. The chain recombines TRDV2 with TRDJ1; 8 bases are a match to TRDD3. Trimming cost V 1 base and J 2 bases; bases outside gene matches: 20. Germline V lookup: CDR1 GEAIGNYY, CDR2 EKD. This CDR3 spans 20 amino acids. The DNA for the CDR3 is TGTGCCTGTGACACAATCCAATGGAGAGTCCTTGGGGGATTAACCGATAAACTCATCTTT. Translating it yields CACDTIQWRVLGGLTDKLIF.

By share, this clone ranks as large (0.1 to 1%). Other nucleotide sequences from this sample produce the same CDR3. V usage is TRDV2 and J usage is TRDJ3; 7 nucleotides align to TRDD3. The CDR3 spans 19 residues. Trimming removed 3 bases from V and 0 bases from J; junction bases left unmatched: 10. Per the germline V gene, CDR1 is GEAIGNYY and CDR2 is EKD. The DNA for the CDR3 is TGTGCCTGTGACGCTGCTGGGGGCAAGAGCTCCTGGGACACCCGACAGATGTTTTTC. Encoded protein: CACDAAGGKSSWDTRQMFF.

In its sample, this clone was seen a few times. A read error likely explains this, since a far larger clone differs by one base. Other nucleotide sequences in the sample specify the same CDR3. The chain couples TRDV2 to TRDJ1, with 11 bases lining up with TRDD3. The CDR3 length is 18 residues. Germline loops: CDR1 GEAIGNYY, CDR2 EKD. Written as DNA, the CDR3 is TGCGCCTGTGACACCCTCCTGGGGGATACCAAGGACACCGATAAACTCATCTTT. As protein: CACDTLLGDTKDTDKLIF.

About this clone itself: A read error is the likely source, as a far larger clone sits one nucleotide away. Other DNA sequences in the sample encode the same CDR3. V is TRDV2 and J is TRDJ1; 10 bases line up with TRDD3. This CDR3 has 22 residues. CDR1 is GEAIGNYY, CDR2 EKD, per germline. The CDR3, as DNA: TGTGCCTGCGACACCGTGGGCCTATTGGGGGATACAGAGATTATGTCCACCGATAAACTCATCTTT. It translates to CACDTVGLLGDTEIMSTDKLIF.

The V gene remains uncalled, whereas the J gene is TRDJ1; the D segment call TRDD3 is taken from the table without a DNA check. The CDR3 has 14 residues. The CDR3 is CSVLGDTRADKLIF. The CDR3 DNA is TGTTCGGTACTGGGGGATACGCGAGCCGATAAACTCATCTTT.

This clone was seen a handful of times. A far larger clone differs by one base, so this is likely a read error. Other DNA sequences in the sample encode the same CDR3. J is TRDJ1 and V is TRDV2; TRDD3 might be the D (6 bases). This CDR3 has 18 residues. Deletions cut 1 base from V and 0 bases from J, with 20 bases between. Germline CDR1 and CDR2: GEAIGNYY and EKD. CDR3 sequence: CACDTIRGAYTHTDKLIF. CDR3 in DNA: TGTGCCTGTGACACGATACGGGGGGCTTATACCCACACCGATAAACTCATCTTT.

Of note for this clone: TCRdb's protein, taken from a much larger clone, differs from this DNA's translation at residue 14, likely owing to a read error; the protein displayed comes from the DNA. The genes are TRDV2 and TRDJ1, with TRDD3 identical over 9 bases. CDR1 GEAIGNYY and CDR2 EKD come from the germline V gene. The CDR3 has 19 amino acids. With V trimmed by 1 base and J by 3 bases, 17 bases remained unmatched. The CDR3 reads CACDTWDVLGEPHADKLIF. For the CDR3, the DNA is TGTGCCTGTGACACTTGGGACGTACTGGGGGAACCTCACGCCGATAAACTCATCTTT.